The rows below give T cell receptor beta chains drawn from one sample of a study of shared T cell receptors in the human thymus. The table came from immunoSEQ multiplex PCR; TCRdb's copy has only in-frame clones and leaves some out. The sample carries 500,000 to 750,000 clones, roughly 90% recorded once. This sample was also put to use in a study of human thymus T cells.

The sample was thymocytes. The receptors originated from a boy in the first two years of life with a congenital heart defect. Each CDR3 is given with its conserved first and last residue. A D gene is named only where the DNA matches it firmly. Clone sizes are given selectively: once, few, many, or a class where the clone is expanded.

size	V	D	J	length	CDR3	DNA
few	TRBV28	TRBD1	TRBJ1-5	18	CASSWGTGGGPRDQPQHF	TGTGCCAGCAGTTGGGGGACAGGGGGCGGTCCCCGAGATCAGCCCCAGCATTTT
.	TRBV4-3	TRBD2	TRBJ2-7	16	CASSQGRGLAEYEQYF	TGCGCCAGCAGCCAAGGGAGGGGACTAGCGGAATACGAGCAGTACTTC
.	TRBV28	TRBD2	TRBJ2-1	18	CASSPPPDSGISYNEQFF	TGTGCCAGCAGTCCCCCTCCGGATAGCGGGATCTCCTACAATGAGCAGTTCTTC
.	TRBV12-5	.	TRBJ1-2	18	CASGLNSPKMAGGYGYTF	TGTGCTAGTGGTTTGAATAGCCCGAAGATGGCGGGGGGCTATGGCTACACCTTC
once	TRBV27	.	TRBJ2-7	17	CASSPQGLAPSSYEQYF	TGTGCCAGCAGTCCCCAAGGGCTAGCGCCCAGCTCCTACGAGCAGTACTTC
.	TRBV11-3	.	TRBJ2-7	13	CASSFDSSYEQYF	TGTGCCAGCAGCTTCGACAGCTCCTACGAGCAGTACTTC
.	TRBV5-6	TRBD1	TRBJ2-5	16	CASSDHGQGWLETQYF	TGTGCCAGCAGCGACCACGGACAGGGGTGGTTGGAGACCCAGTACTTC
once	TRBV9	.	TRBJ2-5	16	CASSASLLRYQETQYF	TGTGCCAGCAGCGCGTCACTGTTACGGTACCAAGAGACCCAGTACTTC
.	TRBV30	TRBD1	TRBJ2-7	13	CAWSAGQGGEQYF	TGTGCCTGGAGTGCGGGACAGGGGGGCGAGCAGTACTTC
.	TRBV6-5	TRBD1	TRBJ2-7	14	CASSYWTGRYEQYF	TGTGCCAGCAGTTACTGGACAGGGCGGTACGAGCAGTACTTC
once	TRBV2	.	TRBJ2-3	20	CASMGPGPARGRWPTDTQYF	TGTGCCAGCATGGGCCCTGGACCGGCCCGGGGTAGATGGCCCACAGATACGCAGTATTTT